What follows are 21 T cell receptor beta chains derived from one specimen sequenced in a study of blood T cell repertoires in COVID-19. Libraries were prepared by immunoSEQ multiplex PCR; TCRdb keeps only in-frame clonotypes and omits some of them. The data hold under 95,000 clones, with 79% observed a single time. Sequencing input: peripheral blood. The source is a man in his 60s with active or convalescent COVID-19.

This chain links TRBV7-2 with TRBJ1-2, with a possible D match to TRBD1 (6 bases). CDR3 length: 15 residues. V lost 5 bases and J lost 0, with 13 bases in between. Per the germline V gene, CDR1 is SGHTA and CDR2 is FQGNSA. CDR3 residues: CASSKNRETNYGYTF. CDR3 nucleotide sequence: TGTGCCAGCAGCAAGAACAGGGAGACTAACTATGGCTACACCTTC.

This clone was found once. The chain couples TRBV10-2 to TRBJ2-2, with D possibly TRBD1 on 6 matching bases. The CDR3 consists of 15 residues. Trimming shortened V by 4 bases and J by 1 base, and 10 bases separated the two germline ends. The V gene's germline CDR1 is WSHSY and CDR2 SAAADI. This chain's CDR3 is CASSGLDRNTGELFF. The DNA of the CDR3 is TGCGCCAGCAGTGGTCTGGACAGGAACACCGGGGAGCTGTTTTTT.

V gene TRBV11-2 combines with J gene TRBJ1-1, with a tentative D call TRBD1 (6 bases). Looked up from germline, CDR1 is SGHAT and CDR2 is FQNNGV. Trimming shortened V by 3 bases and J by 1 base, and 9 bases separated the two germline ends. The CDR3 has 14 residues. CDR3 coding DNA: TGTGCCAGCAGCTTTGGGACATCGAACACTGAAGCTTTCTTT. It codes for CASSFGTSNTEAFF.

V gene TRBV4-2 combines with J gene TRBJ2-1; 11 bases fit TRBD2. The CDR3 extends over 16 amino acids. V lost 1 base and J lost 9; bases outside the gene matches: 8. CDR1 and CDR2 (germline): LGHNA, YNFKEQ. This CDR3 reads CASSQGASGGKSEQFF. CDR3 DNA sequence: TGTGCCAGCAGCCAAGGTGCTAGCGGGGGGAAGAGTGAGCAGTTCTTC.

Only a few counts were recorded for this clone. This chain joins TRBV19 and TRBJ1-2, with D tentatively TRBD1 (5 bases). V gave up 3 bases and J gave up 6 bases, with 11 bases separating them. The germline V gene has CDR1 LNHDA and CDR2 SQIVND (reference sequence). The CDR3 contains 13 residues. The CDR3 bases are TGTGCCAGTAGTATGGGGGGACTGAATGGCTACACCTTC. This encodes CASSMGGLNGYTF.

In this sample, this clone turned up many times. The CDR3 bases are TGTGCCAGCAGCCAACTTCACGAGCAGTACTTC. As protein: CASSQLHEQYF. V gene TRBV3-1 (or the pseudogene TRBV3-2) combines with J gene TRBJ2-7, with D unclear. Germline V gene data show CDR1 as LGHDT and CDR2 as YNNKEL (reference sequence). Trimming removed 2 bases from V and 5 bases from J, with 4 bases in between. This CDR3 spans 11 amino acids.

The rearrangement joins TRBV6-5 to TRBJ2-7, with 8 bases aligning to TRBD2. The germline gives CDR1 MNHEY, CDR2 SVGAGI. Unmatched junction bases numbered 4, after V lost 6 bases and J lost 0 bases. This CDR3 is built from 14 residues. In DNA form, the CDR3 reads TGTGCCAGCAGAACGGGAGGGAGCTCCTACGAGCAGTACTTC. Protein sequence: CASRTGGSSYEQYF.

V is TRBV29-1 and J is TRBJ2-6; possible D gene TRBD1, 6 bases. This CDR3 contains 19 residues. Per germline, CDR1 SQVTM and CDR2 ANQGSEA. V was pared by 3 bases and J by 0 bases, with 21 bases between. The CDR3 nucleotides are TGCAGCGTTGAGGTGGCTGGGGGCGCAAGTCTCTCTGGGGCCAACGTCCTGACTTTC. It is translated as CSVEVAGGASLSGANVLTF.

The genes are TRBV6-4 and TRBJ2-1, with TRBD1 as a possible D gene (7 bases). V gave up 4 bases and J gave up 10 bases, with 17 bases separating them. The germline V gene has CDR1 MRHNA and CDR2 SNTAGT. CDR3 length: 14 amino acids. The CDR3 sequence is CASSAQGGHVEQFF. The CDR3 DNA follows: TGTGCCAGCAGTGCGCAGGGGGGCCACGTGGAGCAGTTCTTC.

The V call is TRBV30, the J call TRBJ1-2; D is unclear. Trimming removed 0 bases at V and 8 bases at J, with 19 bases between. The CDR3 runs 15 residues. Germline values: CDR1 GTSNPN, CDR2 SVGIG (reference sequence). The CDR3 DNA reads TGTGCCTGGAGTGTACGGCGACGGGGTCTCTTAGGCTACACCTTC. It codes for CAWSVRRRGLLGYTF. The entire variable domain, with the rest obtained from reference TRBV30 and TRBJ1-2, is as follows: SQTIHQWPATLVQPVGSPLSLECTVEGTSNPNLYWYRQAAGRGLQLLFYSVGIGQISSEVPQNLSASRPQDRQFILSSKKLLLSDSGFYLCAWSVRRRGLLGYTFGSGTRLTVV.

The V and J genes are TRBV7-7 and TRBJ2-6; D might be TRBD2 (5 bases). The germline CDR1 and CDR2 sequences are SSHAT and FNYEAQ (reference sequence). The CDR3 totals 15 residues. The V gene lost 2 bases and the J gene lost 4 bases, with 9 bases spanning the gap. The CDR3 DNA follows: TGTGCCAGCAGCTTATCCCTAGCAGGGGCCAACGTCCTGACTTTC. Protein: CASSLSLAGANVLTF.

This rearrangement joins TRBV5-1 to TRBJ2-3; 8 bases are a match to TRBD1. Germline V gives CDR1 SGHRS, CDR2 YFSETQ. The V gene end was trimmed by 6 bases and the J gene end by 5 bases; junction bases not matched to a gene: 11. This CDR3 is 15 amino acids long. The CDR3 bases are TGCGCCAGCACAATACGGACAGGGTATGGAGATACGCAGTATTTT. This sequence encodes CASTIRTGYGDTQYF.

CDR3 DNA sequence: TGCGCCAGCAGCTTGACACCGACAGTGGGGGGAGGCAAAAACATTCAGTACTTC. It encodes CASSLTPTVGGGKNIQYF. This chain links TRBV5-1 with TRBJ2-4; D is perhaps TRBD2 (6 bases). The V and J ends lost 1 base and 3 bases respectively, with 20 bases between them. This CDR3 has 18 residues. CDR1 and CDR2 from the germline V gene are SGHRS and YFSETQ.

The gene calls are TRBV7-3 and TRBJ1-6, with 9 bases that match TRBD1. The CDR3 covers 13 residues. CDR1 and CDR2 (germline): SGHTA, FQGTGA. This CDR3 is CAEAGQGYSPLHF. In DNA, the CDR3 is TGTGCAGAAGCGGGACAGGGTTATTCACCCCTCCACTTT.

The chain joins TRBV15 to TRBJ1-1; perhaps TRBD1 as D (5 bases). Germline V gives CDR1 LNHNV, CDR2 YYDKDF (reference sequence). Trimming pared 1 base from V and 0 bases from J, leaving 9 bases between. The CDR3 covers 15 residues. The CDR3 sequence is CATSRGQIMNTEAFF. The CDR3 DNA reads as TGTGCCACCAGCAGAGGACAGATCATGAACACTGAAGCTTTCTTT.

This sequence joins TRBV28 and TRBJ1-5, with TRBD1 matching over 8 bases. This CDR3 spans 17 amino acids. The V gene end was trimmed by 2 bases and the J gene end by 2 bases; junction bases not matched to a gene: 8. Germline V gene data show CDR1 as MDHEN and CDR2 as SYDVKM. The CDR3 loop reads CASSLRTGKNGNQPQHF. The DNA for the CDR3 is TGTGCCAGCAGTTTAAGGACAGGGAAGAACGGCAATCAGCCCCAGCATTTT. Looking up the rest from reference TRBV28 and TRBJ1-5 gives the full variable domain: DVKVTQSSRYLVKRTGEKVFLECVQDMDHENMFWYRQDPGLGLRLIYFSYDVKMKEKGDIPEGYSVSREKKERFSLILESASTNQTSMYLCASSLRTGKNGNQPQHFGDGTRLSIL.

This rearrangement joins TRBV6-1 to TRBJ1-2, with D perhaps matching TRBD1 (6 bases). V lost 2 bases and J 7 bases, leaving 11 bases between the germline ends. The CDR3 contains 13 residues. Germline CDR1 is MNHNS and CDR2 is SASEGT. Here the CDR3 reads CASSEKDRIGYTF. In DNA, the CDR3 is TGTGCCAGCAGTGAAAAAGACAGGATTGGCTACACCTTC.

The gene calls are TRBV6-5 and TRBJ2-7; 8 positions agree with TRBD2. The junction had 8 bases not matched to a gene; V was cut back by 6 bases and J by 7 bases. The CDR3 is 13 residues long. Looked up from germline, CDR1 is MNHEY and CDR2 is SVGAGI. Here the CDR3 reads CASRNPIAGEQYF. The CDR3 DNA reads TGTGCCAGCAGAAACCCCATAGCGGGGGAGCAGTACTTC.

This rearrangement joins TRBV2 to TRBJ1-2; the D is unclear. Germline assignment: CDR1 SNHLY and CDR2 FYNNEI. CDR3 size: 16 residues. The V end lost 7 bases, the J end lost 4 bases, and 22 bases lay between the germline ends. For the CDR3, the DNA is TGTGCCAGCACCCGAAGCGGAATTTTGGGGAGCTATGGCTACACCTTC. Its translation: CASTRSGILGSYGYTF.

This clone is deemed large. The rearrangement uses TRBV28 and TRBJ1-3; 9 bases are a match to TRBD1. CDR3 length equals 14 residues. Germline lookup yields CDR1 MDHEN and CDR2 SYDVKM. Trimming took 7 bases from V and 4 from J; bases not matched to a gene: 5. The CDR3 loop is CASTAGQGGNTIYF. The DNA of the CDR3 is TGTGCCAGCACCGCGGGACAGGGAGGAAACACCATATATTTT.

The chain uses TRBV24-1 and TRBJ2-1; 8 nucleotides agree with TRBD2. V lost 5 bases, J lost 5 bases, and 7 bases stayed unmatched. From germline, CDR1 is KGHDR and CDR2 SFDVKD. This CDR3 comprises 15 residues. The CDR3 reads CATSGSGGGHNEQFF. Written as DNA, the CDR3 is TGTGCCACCAGTGGGAGCGGGGGTGGGCACAATGAGCAGTTCTTC.